This T cell receptor beta chain was sequenced for a study of CD8 T cells in ankylosing spondylitis. Ten or more counts support this clonotype. Its antigen is currently unknown. MiXCR was run by TCRdb on the 5' RACE reads, yielding one entry per CDR3 protein. This table has a few hundred thousand distinct CDR3 sequences, 11% appearing once. Findings and caveats of the study: A TCR beta motif of under 10 highly homologous variants seemed to mark ankylosing spondylitis blood. Clones linked to disease were reported to show significant enrichment in matched ankylosing spondylitis synovial fluid. Disease-linked clones had a CD8+ phenotype and relatively low frequency in peripheral blood. Past studies reported some motif variants in reactive arthritis synovial fluid and blood.

Trimming took off 3 bases at V and 4 bases at J, with 11 bases between the two ends. The CDR3 sequence is 14 residues long. Sequencing was carried out using blood, either unsorted or a sorted T cell fraction (not recorded which). The chain employs TRBV12-3 or TRBV12-4 and TRBJ2-3; D not resolved. The TCR originated in a female donor with ankylosing spondylitis or in good health (not recorded which). The CDR3 region is CASSFVRRADTQYF. The CDR3 coding sequence is TGTGCCAGCAGTTTTGTTCGACGGGCAGATACGCAGTATTTT.